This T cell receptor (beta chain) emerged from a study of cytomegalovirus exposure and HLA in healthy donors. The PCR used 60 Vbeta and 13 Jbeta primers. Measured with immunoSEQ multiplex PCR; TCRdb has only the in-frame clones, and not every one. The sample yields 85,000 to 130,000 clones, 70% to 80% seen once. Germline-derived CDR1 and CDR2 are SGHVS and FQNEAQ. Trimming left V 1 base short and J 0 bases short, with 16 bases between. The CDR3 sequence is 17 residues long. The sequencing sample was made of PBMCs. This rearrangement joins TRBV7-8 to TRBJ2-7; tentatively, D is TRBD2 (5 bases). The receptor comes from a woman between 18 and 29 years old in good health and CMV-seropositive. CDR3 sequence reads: CASSLEWEQTSSYEQYF. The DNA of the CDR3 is TGTGCCAGCAGCTTAGAATGGGAGCAGACCAGCTCCTACGAGCAGTACTTC.